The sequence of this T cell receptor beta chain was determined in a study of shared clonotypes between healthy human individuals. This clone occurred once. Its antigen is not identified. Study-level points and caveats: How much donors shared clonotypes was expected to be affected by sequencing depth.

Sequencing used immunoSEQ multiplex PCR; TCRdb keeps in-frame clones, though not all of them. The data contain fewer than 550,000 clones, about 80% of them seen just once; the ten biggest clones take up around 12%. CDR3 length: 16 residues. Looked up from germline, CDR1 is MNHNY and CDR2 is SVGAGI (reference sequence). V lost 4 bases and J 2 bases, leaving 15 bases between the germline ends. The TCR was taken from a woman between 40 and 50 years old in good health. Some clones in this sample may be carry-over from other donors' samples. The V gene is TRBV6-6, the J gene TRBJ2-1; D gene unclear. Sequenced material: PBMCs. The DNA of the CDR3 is TGTGCCAGCAGTTCGCTCCAAGGTGTAACCTACAATGAGCAGTTCTTC. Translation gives CASSSLQGVTYNEQFF.